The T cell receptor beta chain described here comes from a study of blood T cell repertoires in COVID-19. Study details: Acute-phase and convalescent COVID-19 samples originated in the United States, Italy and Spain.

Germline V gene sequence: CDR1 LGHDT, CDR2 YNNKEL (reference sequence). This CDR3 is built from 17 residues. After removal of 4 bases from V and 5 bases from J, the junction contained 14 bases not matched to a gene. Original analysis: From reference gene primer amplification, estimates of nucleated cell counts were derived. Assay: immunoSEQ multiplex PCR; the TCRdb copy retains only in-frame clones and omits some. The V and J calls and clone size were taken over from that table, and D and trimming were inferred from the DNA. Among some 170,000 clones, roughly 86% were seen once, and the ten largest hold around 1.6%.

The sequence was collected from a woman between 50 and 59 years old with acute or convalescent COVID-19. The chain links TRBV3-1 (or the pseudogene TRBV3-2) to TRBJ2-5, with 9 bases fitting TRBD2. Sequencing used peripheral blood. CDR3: CASSLLFGSGGSETQYF. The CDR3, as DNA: TGTGCCAGCAGCCTTTTATTTGGAAGCGGGGGGTCTGAGACCCAGTACTTC.